This T cell receptor beta chain derives from a study of T cell changes during pregnancy in multiple sclerosis. After removal of 4 bases from V and 2 bases from J, the junction contained 6 bases not matched to a gene. Germline V CDR1 and CDR2: SQVTM, ANQGSEA. The CDR3 loop spans 14 amino acids. TCRdb keeps only in-frame clones here, not all; method: immunoSEQ multiplex PCR. Among fewer than 20,000 clones, around 97% were seen once, and the ten largest hold 0.8% to 0.95%. The clonotype was recovered from a female donor with multiple sclerosis, enrolled in a pregnancy study. This specimen consisted of peripheral blood, obtained in the third trimester of pregnancy. The chain employs TRBV29-1 and TRBJ2-7; TRBD1 matches 9 bases. The CDR3 loop reads CSVGGQGFPYEQYF. Written as DNA, the CDR3 is TGCAGCGTTGGGGGACAGGGATTTCCCTACGAGCAGTACTTC.